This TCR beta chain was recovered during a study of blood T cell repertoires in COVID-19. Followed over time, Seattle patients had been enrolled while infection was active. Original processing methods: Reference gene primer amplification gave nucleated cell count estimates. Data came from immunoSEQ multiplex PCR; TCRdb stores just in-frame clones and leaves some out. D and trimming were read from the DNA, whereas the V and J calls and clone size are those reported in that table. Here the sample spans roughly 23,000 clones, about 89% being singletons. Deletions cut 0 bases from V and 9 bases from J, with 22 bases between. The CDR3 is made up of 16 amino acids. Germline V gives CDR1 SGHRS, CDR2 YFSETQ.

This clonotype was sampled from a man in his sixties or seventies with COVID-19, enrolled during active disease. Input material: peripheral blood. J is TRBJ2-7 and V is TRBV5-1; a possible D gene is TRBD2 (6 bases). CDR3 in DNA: TGCGCCAGCAGCTTGGCCGGGGCGGGCGGGACCCCCGCGCAGTACTTC. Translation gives CASSLAGAGGTPAQYF.